The present TCR beta chain was sequenced within a study of human T cells and chemical hapten exposure. TCRdb reprocessed the RACE reads via MiXCR and lists one record per CDR3 protein. This sample yields around 120,000 distinct CDR3 sequences, of which about 12% are seen a single time; approximately 1.4% belongs to the top ten. Time point described: patch test 1, 2 weeks after DPC sensitization. Treatment reported: therapeutic diphenylcyclopropenone sensitization with weekly scalp DPC. The CDR3 covers 14 residues. CDR1 is SQVTM, CDR2 ANQGSEA, per germline. V lost 4 bases to trimming and J lost 6 bases, with 16 bases between them.

The sequence derives from a woman between 50 and 59 years old with alopecia areata. Some clones in this sample may be carry-over from other donors' samples. V is TRBV29-1 and J is TRBJ1-5, with no clear D. The sample here was whole blood, taken in connection with sensitization to the hapten diphenylcyclopropenone (DPC). CDR3 nucleotides: TGCAGCGTTGCCGAAGGCCTTAGTAGTCAGCCCCAGCATTTT. As protein: CSVAEGLSSQPQHF.